Listed below are T cell receptor beta chains from one sample, sequenced in a study of OX40 agonist ivuxolimab in advanced cancers. Profiling relied on immunoSEQ multiplex PCR, and the TCRdb table lists in-frame clones only, not all of them. The sample has about 79,000 clones, 90% seen once. This material consisted of CD4+ or CD8+ T cells sorted from blood, taken in a trial of the OX40 agonist ivuxolimab. The source of these receptors is an adult with an advanced solid tumor such as melanoma, head and neck, liver or kidney cancer. CDR3s include the opening cysteine and the closing phenylalanine or tryptophan. The D gene is left open where the match is weak. Where a row states a size, it is once, few, many or the class of an expanded clone; other rows omit it.

cdr3_nt: TGTGCCAGCAGGCGCGCTCTAGCCACCTACGAGCAGTACTTC; cdr3_aa: CASRRALATYEQYF; v_call: TRBV2; clone_size: NA; d_call: NA; j_call: TRBJ2-7
cdr3_nt: TGTGCCATCAGTGGGACAGGGGGTGATTCACCCCTCCACTTT; cdr3_aa: CAISGTGGDSPLHF; v_call: TRBV10-3; clone_size: once; d_call: TRBD1; j_call: TRBJ1-6
cdr3_nt: TGTGCCAGTAGTATAGGTGGACCTAATGAAAAACTGTTTTTT; cdr3_aa: CASSIGGPNEKLFF; v_call: TRBV19; clone_size: NA; d_call: NA; j_call: TRBJ1-4
cdr3_nt: TGTGCCAGCAGCTTGGCCCCGACAGTCAGCACTGAAGCTTTCTTT; cdr3_aa: CASSLAPTVSTEAFF; v_call: TRBV7-2; clone_size: once; d_call: NA; j_call: TRBJ1-1
cdr3_nt: TGTGCCACCAGCAGAGATCCGACTAATTCACCCCTCCACTTT; cdr3_aa: CATSRDPTNSPLHF; v_call: TRBV15; clone_size: once; d_call: NA; j_call: TRBJ1-6
cdr3_nt: TGCGCCAGCAGTCCTAAGGATGGCTACACCTTC; cdr3_aa: CASSPKDGYTF; v_call: TRBV23-1; clone_size: NA; d_call: NA; j_call: TRBJ1-2
cdr3_nt: TGTGCCAGTAGTAAGGGACAGGGGCGCACCGGGGAGCTGTTTTTT; cdr3_aa: CASSKGQGRTGELFF; v_call: TRBV19; clone_size: NA; d_call: TRBD1; j_call: TRBJ2-2
cdr3_nt: TGCGCCAGCAGCTTGGAATCAGGAGGGGTCGATGGCTACACCTTC; cdr3_aa: CASSLESGGVDGYTF; v_call: TRBV5-1; clone_size: NA; d_call: NA; j_call: TRBJ1-2
cdr3_nt: TGTGCCAGTACCCACGGACAGGGCCTAATCACTGAAGCTTTCTTT; cdr3_aa: CASTHGQGLITEAFF; v_call: TRBV19; clone_size: NA; d_call: TRBD1; j_call: TRBJ1-1
cdr3_nt: TGTGCCAGCAGTTTGGGCCCGGGACAGGGGAACTATGGCTACACCTTC; cdr3_aa: CASSLGPGQGNYGYTF; v_call: TRBV27; clone_size: NA; d_call: TRBD1; j_call: TRBJ1-2
cdr3_nt: TGTGCCAGCAGCCGGCGGCTAGCGGGGTACACCGGGGAGCTGTTTTTT; cdr3_aa: CASSRRLAGYTGELFF; v_call: TRBV5-5; clone_size: NA; d_call: TRBD2; j_call: TRBJ2-2
cdr3_nt: TGTGCCAGCAGCGATGACAGGGCGGGGTACACTGAAGCTTTCTTT; cdr3_aa: CASSDDRAGYTEAFF; v_call: TRBV7-9; clone_size: NA; d_call: TRBD1; j_call: TRBJ1-1
cdr3_nt: TGTGCCTGGAGTGTTAATTTGGATCCACCCCTCCACTTT; cdr3_aa: CAWSVNLDPPLHF; v_call: TRBV30; clone_size: NA; d_call: NA; j_call: TRBJ1-6
cdr3_nt: TGTGCCAGCAGCTTAGGAGGCGGGATCGACATACAAGAGACCCAGTACTTC; cdr3_aa: CASSLGGGIDIQETQYF; v_call: TRBV7-9; clone_size: NA; d_call: NA; j_call: TRBJ2-5
cdr3_nt: TGTGCCAGCAGCAAGAGAGACAGTTCTGGGTATGGCTACACCTTC; cdr3_aa: CASSKRDSSGYGYTF; v_call: TRBV11-2; clone_size: NA; d_call: NA; j_call: TRBJ1-2
cdr3_nt: TGTGCCAGCAGTTTCTATCTCAATCAGCCCCAGCATTTT; cdr3_aa: CASSFYLNQPQHF; v_call: TRBV7-2; clone_size: once; d_call: NA; j_call: TRBJ1-5
cdr3_nt: TGTGCCAGCAGCTTCCCCGGGACTATGATGGATACGCAGTATTTT; cdr3_aa: CASSFPGTMMDTQYF; v_call: TRBV7-9; clone_size: NA; d_call: TRBD2; j_call: TRBJ2-3
cdr3_nt: TGTGCCAGCAGCTTAGATCATATAGGATCAGGTCAGCCCCAGCATTTT; cdr3_aa: CASSLDHIGSGQPQHF; v_call: TRBV11-2; clone_size: NA; d_call: NA; j_call: TRBJ1-5
cdr3_nt: TGCGCCAGCAGCTTGGGGGTCGAGGTTAATGAAAAACTGTTTTTT; cdr3_aa: CASSLGVEVNEKLFF; v_call: TRBV5-1; clone_size: NA; d_call: NA; j_call: TRBJ1-4
cdr3_nt: TGTGCCCTAGAACCGGGGGACAGAGACGAAAAACTGTTTTTT; cdr3_aa: CALEPGDRDEKLFF; v_call: TRBV28; clone_size: NA; d_call: TRBD1; j_call: TRBJ1-4
cdr3_nt: TGTGCCAGCAGCGTACGCCCAAAGGGACTAGCGGAAAACATTCAGTACTTC; cdr3_aa: CASSVRPKGLAENIQYF; v_call: TRBV7-2; clone_size: NA; d_call: TRBD2; j_call: TRBJ2-4
cdr3_nt: TGTGCCAGTAGTATATCCCCCCCGGACATCCTGAACCCCTCAACCTACGAGCAGTACTTC; cdr3_aa: CASSISPPDILNPSTYEQYF; v_call: TRBV19; clone_size: NA; d_call: NA; j_call: TRBJ2-7
cdr3_nt: TGTGCCAGCAGTGAAGTGCATAGGAGGAACACTGAAGCTTTCTTT; cdr3_aa: CASSEVHRRNTEAFF; v_call: TRBV6-1; clone_size: NA; d_call: NA; j_call: TRBJ1-1
cdr3_nt: TGTGCCAGCAGTGCCCTAAGGACAGCTAACACCGGGGAGCTGTTTTTT; cdr3_aa: CASSALRTANTGELFF; v_call: TRBV6-1; clone_size: NA; d_call: NA; j_call: TRBJ2-2
cdr3_nt: TGTGCCAGCAGCCGGAGCGGGAGCGAGGGAAACACCATATATTTT; cdr3_aa: CASSRSGSEGNTIYF; v_call: TRBV5-6; clone_size: NA; d_call: NA; j_call: TRBJ1-3
cdr3_nt: TGTGCCAGCAGCGAAGGACAGGGGGTATCTAATGAAAAACTGTTTTTT; cdr3_aa: CASSEGQGVSNEKLFF; v_call: TRBV5-4; clone_size: NA; d_call: TRBD1; j_call: TRBJ1-4
cdr3_nt: TGCGCCAGCAGCCAAGAGGGGGCTGGCACCGGGGAGCTGTTTTTT; cdr3_aa: CASSQEGAGTGELFF; v_call: TRBV4-1; clone_size: NA; d_call: NA; j_call: TRBJ2-2
cdr3_nt: TGCGCCAGCAGTGGGCCCCAATTGTTAGAGACCCAGTACTTC; cdr3_aa: CASSGPQLLETQYF; v_call: TRBV10-2; clone_size: NA; d_call: NA; j_call: TRBJ2-5
cdr3_nt: TGTGCCAGCAGGGGACAGGCCTCCCCGGATCTGCCCCAGCATTTT; cdr3_aa: CASRGQASPDLPQHF; v_call: TRBV6-5; clone_size: NA; d_call: TRBD1; j_call: TRBJ1-5
cdr3_nt: TGTGCCAGCAGCTCTACACCTCTCTACGAGCAGTACTTC; cdr3_aa: CASSSTPLYEQYF; v_call: TRBV7-2; clone_size: NA; d_call: NA; j_call: TRBJ2-7
cdr3_nt: TGTGCCAGTAGAACAGGGGGCTCCTACAATGAGCAGTTCTTC; cdr3_aa: CASRTGGSYNEQFF; v_call: TRBV19; clone_size: NA; d_call: TRBD1; j_call: TRBJ2-1
cdr3_nt: TGTGCCAGCAGCAGGGGGGGATTCCGAGAGACCCAGTACTTC; cdr3_aa: CASSRGGFRETQYF; v_call: TRBV11-2; clone_size: NA; d_call: NA; j_call: TRBJ2-5
cdr3_nt: TGTGCCAGCAGCCCTCGACAGTTGGGACGTAGCAATCAGCCCCAGCATTTT; cdr3_aa: CASSPRQLGRSNQPQHF; v_call: TRBV7-2; clone_size: NA; d_call: NA; j_call: TRBJ1-5
cdr3_nt: TGTGCCAGCAGCCCGGAATTGAGAGGGGGAGGGCAACTGTTTTTT; cdr3_aa: CASSPELRGGGQLFF; v_call: TRBV9; clone_size: NA; d_call: NA; j_call: TRBJ1-4
cdr3_nt: TGTGCCAGCAGTTTATTACAGGGGGATCTTTACAATGAGCAGTTCTTC; cdr3_aa: CASSLLQGDLYNEQFF; v_call: TRBV7-8; clone_size: NA; d_call: TRBD1; j_call: TRBJ2-1
cdr3_nt: TGTGCCAGCAGTATCAACAGGGGGGATGAAAAACTGTTTTTT; cdr3_aa: CASSINRGDEKLFF; v_call: TRBV2; clone_size: NA; d_call: TRBD1; j_call: TRBJ1-4
cdr3_nt: TGTGCCACCAGCATCCCCCGGGGCAATGAGCAGTTCTTC; cdr3_aa: CATSIPRGNEQFF; v_call: TRBV15; clone_size: NA; d_call: NA; j_call: TRBJ2-1
cdr3_nt: TGTGCCAGCAGCCAAGATTTTCTAGATCAGCGCGAGCAGTACTTC; cdr3_aa: CASSQDFLDQREQYF; v_call: TRBV4-2; clone_size: NA; d_call: NA; j_call: TRBJ2-7
cdr3_nt: TGTGCCAGCAGCTTTCCAGGACAGGGGAACACCGGGGAGCTGTTTTTT; cdr3_aa: CASSFPGQGNTGELFF; v_call: TRBV5-4; clone_size: NA; d_call: TRBD1; j_call: TRBJ2-2
cdr3_nt: TGTGCCAGCAGTGACTCGAGTGGAGGGACCACTGAAGCTTTCTTT; cdr3_aa: CASSDSSGGTTEAFF; v_call: TRBV6-4; clone_size: NA; d_call: NA; j_call: TRBJ1-1
cdr3_nt: TGTGCCAGCTCACCTCAGGCCGAGACCCTCCACTTT; cdr3_aa: CASSPQAETLHF; v_call: TRBV18; clone_size: NA; d_call: NA; j_call: TRBJ1-6
cdr3_nt: TGTGCCAGCTCACCACGGAAGGCTTGGGACACTGAAGCTTTCTTT; cdr3_aa: CASSPRKAWDTEAFF; v_call: TRBV18; clone_size: NA; d_call: NA; j_call: TRBJ1-1
cdr3_nt: TGTGCCAGCAGCTTGAATCGGGTGACCTATGGCTACACCTTC; cdr3_aa: CASSLNRVTYGYTF; v_call: TRBV5-6; clone_size: NA; d_call: NA; j_call: TRBJ1-2
cdr3_nt: TGTGCCAGCTCACAGACTAGCGGTAGCACAGATACGCAGTATTTT; cdr3_aa: CASSQTSGSTDTQYF; v_call: TRBV18; clone_size: NA; d_call: TRBD2; j_call: TRBJ2-3
cdr3_nt: TGTGCCAGCAGCCAAAGGTCTGAGCAGTTCTTC; cdr3_aa: CASSQRSEQFF; v_call: TRBV14; clone_size: NA; d_call: NA; j_call: TRBJ2-1
cdr3_nt: TGTGCCAGCAGCTTGGCAGGGGAATCCAAAAACATTCAGTACTTC; cdr3_aa: CASSLAGESKNIQYF; v_call: TRBV7-9; clone_size: once; d_call: NA; j_call: TRBJ2-4
cdr3_nt: TGTGCCAGCAGTTTTCCAACAGGAGCCTACGAGCAGTACTTC; cdr3_aa: CASSFPTGAYEQYF; v_call: TRBV6-1; clone_size: NA; d_call: NA; j_call: TRBJ2-7
cdr3_nt: TGTGCCAGCAGCTTAGTATCAGAGTACAATGAGCAGTTCTTC; cdr3_aa: CASSLVSEYNEQFF; v_call: TRBV11-2; clone_size: once; d_call: NA; j_call: TRBJ2-1
cdr3_nt: TGTGCCTGGATGGCGGCATTGGGGCGAAGCTCCTATAATTCACCCCTCCACTTT; cdr3_aa: CAWMAALGRSSYNSPLHF; v_call: TRBV30; clone_size: NA; d_call: NA; j_call: TRBJ1-6
cdr3_nt: TGTGCCAGCAGCGTAGGGGGGGACTACAATGAGCAGTTCTTC; cdr3_aa: CASSVGGDYNEQFF; v_call: TRBV7-9; clone_size: NA; d_call: NA; j_call: TRBJ2-1
cdr3_nt: TGTGCCAGCAGATCGCAGGAGAATTCACCCCTCCACTTT; cdr3_aa: CASRSQENSPLHF; v_call: TRBV6-5; clone_size: NA; d_call: NA; j_call: TRBJ1-6
cdr3_nt: TGTGCCAGCAGTTACGGGACAGATCAGCCCCAGCATTTT; cdr3_aa: CASSYGTDQPQHF; v_call: TRBV6-5; clone_size: NA; d_call: TRBD1; j_call: TRBJ1-5
cdr3_nt: TGTGCCAGCAGCACGGACGCAGTTTTCACTGAAGCTTTCTTT; cdr3_aa: CASSTDAVFTEAFF; v_call: TRBV7-2; clone_size: NA; d_call: NA; j_call: TRBJ1-1
cdr3_nt: TGTGCCTGGACGGCGGGGAAGAGGAGGATAGGAGCTGAAGCTTTCTTT; cdr3_aa: CAWTAGKRRIGAEAFF; v_call: TRBV30; clone_size: NA; d_call: NA; j_call: TRBJ1-1
cdr3_nt: TGTGCCAGCAGTGTGGACCACTCCTATACGCAGTATTTT; cdr3_aa: CASSVDHSYTQYF; v_call: TRBV6-4; clone_size: NA; d_call: NA; j_call: TRBJ2-3
cdr3_nt: TGTGCCAGCAGTCGTTCAGGGAGCTCCTATAATTCACCCCTCCACTTT; cdr3_aa: CASSRSGSSYNSPLHF; v_call: TRBV11-2; clone_size: NA; d_call: NA; j_call: TRBJ1-6
cdr3_nt: TGTGCCAGCAGCCAAGTAGCGGGCCCTAGCACAGATACGCAGTATTTT; cdr3_aa: CASSQVAGPSTDTQYF; v_call: TRBV7-9; clone_size: NA; d_call: TRBD2; j_call: TRBJ2-3
cdr3_nt: TGCGCCAGCAGCCCGGGGAGTGGTGAAAAACTGTTTTTT; cdr3_aa: CASSPGSGEKLFF; v_call: TRBV5-1; clone_size: NA; d_call: NA; j_call: TRBJ1-4
cdr3_nt: TGTGCTAGCAGCTTACCCCGGACAGTCTTACCAGATACGCAGTATTTT; cdr3_aa: CASSLPRTVLPDTQYF; v_call: TRBV7-7; clone_size: few; d_call: NA; j_call: TRBJ2-3
cdr3_nt: TGTGCCAGCAGGCAGGGGGCGCCCAATCAGCCCCAGCATTTT; cdr3_aa: CASRQGAPNQPQHF; v_call: TRBV6-1; clone_size: NA; d_call: TRBD1; j_call: TRBJ1-5